Presented here are 17 T cell receptor beta chains from one specimen sequenced in a study of blood T cells in healthy people across ages. A second roughly 7 to 12 cycle PCR used barcoded and J-beta primers. TCRdb analysed the 5' RACE reads with MiXCR anew, one entry per CDR3 protein. The table lists roughly 800,000 distinct CDR3 sequences, roughly 50% of them singletons. Sequenced sample: blood. Source of these receptors: a young man in good health.

This clonotype was observed a handful of times. DNA for the CDR3: TGTGCCATCAGTGGAGTGGCAGGCACTGAAGCTTTCTTT. As protein: CAISGVAGTEAFF. The rearrangement links TRBV10-3 to TRBJ1-1; D not resolved. The CDR3 contains 13 residues. Looked up from germline, CDR1 is ENHRY and CDR2 is SYGVKD. Trimming took 4 bases from V and 4 from J, leaving 10 bases between them.

The chain has TRBV5-1 and TRBJ2-5; possible D gene TRBD1, 7 bases. The CDR3 loop spans 16 amino acids. Germline V gene sequence: CDR1 SGHRS, CDR2 YFSETQ. Trimming took 5 bases from V and 5 from J, leaving 22 bases between them. CDR3 nucleotide sequence: TGCGCCAGCAGTAAAAATGGAGGGGGACAGATGGAGACCCAGTACTTC. Translated: CASSKNGGGQMETQYF.

V usage is TRBV13 and J usage is TRBJ1-5; D unclear. The V and J ends lost 0 bases and 0 bases respectively, with 6 bases between them. CDR1 PRHDT and CDR2 FYEKMQ come from the germline V gene (reference sequence). The CDR3 is 15 residues long. The CDR3 protein is CASSLGRSSNQPQHF. The CDR3 region has the DNA TGTGCCAGCAGCTTAGGAAGGAGTAGCAATCAGCCCCAGCATTTT.

The rearrangement uses TRBV29-1 and TRBJ2-1; a possible D gene is TRBD1 (7 bases). The V gene lost 7 bases and the J gene lost 5 bases, with 24 bases spanning the gap. CDR1 is SQVTM, CDR2 ANQGSEA, per germline. There are 16 residues in the CDR3. The CDR3 DNA is TGCAGCGCGGCTAGCGAAAGTCCCAGGGGGAACAATGAGCAGTTCTTC. Residues: CSAASESPRGNNEQFF.

The chain uses TRBV14 and TRBJ2-7, with 10 bases matching TRBD1. Germline trimming cut 4 bases from V and 5 bases from J; bases unmatched to any gene: 11. The CDR3 totals 16 residues. Germline V lookup: CDR1 SGHDN, CDR2 FVKESK. CDR3 sequence reads: CASSLKRGTGAHEQYF. The CDR3 DNA follows: TGTGCCAGCAGCCTAAAGAGGGGGACAGGGGCCCACGAGCAGTACTTC. Supplemented by reference TRBV14 and TRBJ2-7, the full variable domain reads EAGVTQFPSHSVIEKGQTVTLRCDPISGHDNLYWYRRVMGKEIKFLLHFVKESKQDESGMPNNRFLAERTGGTYSTLKVQPAELEDSGVYFCASSLKRGTGAHEQYFGPGTRLTVT.

The J gene is TRBJ2-4, the V gene TRBV7-9; TRBD1 aligns across 8 bases. V gave up 5 bases and J gave up 1 base; unmatched junction bases: 7. The CDR3 has 16 amino acids. Germline V gene lookup returns CDR1 SEHNR and CDR2 FQNEAQ (reference sequence). The CDR3 DNA reads TGTGCCAGCAGCCCTCGGACAGGGCAGGCCAAAAACATTCAGTACTTC. It specifies CASSPRTGQAKNIQYF.

The J gene is TRBJ2-3, the V gene TRBV29-1; 7 nucleotides match TRBD2. The CDR3 runs 14 residues. Germline V gives CDR1 SQVTM, CDR2 ANQGSEA. The CDR3, as DNA: TGCACTACCGGGGCGGGGGAAGGCACAGATACGCAGTATTTT. Translation: CTTGAGEGTDTQYF.

V gene TRBV28 combines with J gene TRBJ1-5; 9 bases are a match to TRBD1. The germline V gene has CDR1 MDHEN and CDR2 SYDVKM. The CDR3 runs to 13 residues. V was clipped by 10 bases and J by 3 bases; unmatched bases: 4. In DNA, the CDR3 is TGTGCCACCTGGACAGGGGACAATCAGCCCCAGCATTTT. Its translation: CATWTGDNQPQHF.

This rearrangement joins TRBV6-5 to TRBJ2-5; D is uncertain. Trimming pared 9 bases from V and 2 bases from J, leaving 19 bases between. CDR1 and CDR2 from the germline V gene are MNHEY and SVGAGI. The CDR3 is made up of 15 amino acids. CDR3 in DNA: TGTGCCAGGGGCCCGACCCACGTCTGGCAAGAGACCCAGTACTTC. Protein product: CARGPTHVWQETQYF.

This chain joins TRBV5-1 and TRBJ2-7; tentative D call: TRBD2 (7 bases). The germline V gene encodes CDR1 SGHRS and CDR2 YFSETQ. Trimming took off 4 bases at V and 2 bases at J, with 19 bases between the two ends. This CDR3 region has 16 residues. CDR3 residues: CASSVGGGGRAYEQYF. The CDR3 nucleotides are TGCGCCAGCAGCGTAGGGGGAGGGGGACGGGCCTACGAGCAGTACTTC.

Worth noting for this clonotype: One end of the junction is discordant with germline, which a read error may explain. The V gene is TRBV12-5, the J gene TRBJ2-1, with D perhaps matching TRBD1 (6 bases). This CDR3 spans 15 amino acids. Germline CDR1 LGHNT, CDR2 FRNRAP. The CDR3 region is CVSGLQPERGNEQFF. CDR3 DNA sequence: TGTGTTAGTGGTTTACAACCTGAGAGGGGGAATGAGCAGTTCTTC.

On this clonotype: A much more abundant neighbour one base away suggests this may be a read error. In nucleotides, the CDR3 is TGCGGTGCTAGTACCGGGACAGATTTAGACAATGAGCAGTTCTTC. Protein: CGASTGTDLDNEQFF. This chain uses TRBV20-1 with TRBJ2-1; TRBD1 aligns across 7 bases. The V gene's germline CDR1 is DFQATT and CDR2 SNEGSKA (reference sequence). This CDR3 region has 15 residues.

The rearrangement uses TRBV2 and TRBJ1-6; TRBD1 matches at 9 bases. Germline V lookup: CDR1 SNHLY, CDR2 FYNNEI. The CDR3 has 14 residues. Losses at the gene ends were 6 bases for V and 9 bases for J; bases not matched to a gene: 6. DNA for the CDR3: TGTGCCAGCAGCTCGGGACAGGGACTTTCACCCCTCCACTTT. Its protein is CASSSGQGLSPLHF.

This clonotype was seen a few times. The chain's CDR3 is CASSVGSGRSNEQFF. CDR3 bases: TGTGCCAGCAGTGTGGGTAGCGGGAGGTCGAATGAGCAGTTCTTC. V and J are TRBV6-5 and TRBJ2-1; TRBD2 matches 10 bases. The CDR3 totals 15 residues. Per the germline V gene, CDR1 is MNHEY and CDR2 is SVGAGI. After removal of 5 bases from V and 7 bases from J, the junction contained 8 bases not matched to a gene.

V is TRBV12-3 or TRBV12-4 and J is TRBJ2-3; 11 bases map to TRBD1. The CDR3 is 16 amino acids. V lost 6 bases and J lost 7; bases outside the gene matches: 12. The CDR3, as DNA: TGTGCCAGCAGCTACCCCGGGACAGGGGGTCGAAATACGCAGTATTTT. It codes for CASSYPGTGGRNTQYF.

This chain uses TRBV27 with TRBJ1-2; D remains ambiguous. The CDR3 spans 15 residues. Trimming took 5 bases from V and 4 from J, leaving 17 bases between them. CDR1 MNHEY and CDR2 SMNVEV come from the germline V gene (reference sequence). DNA of the CDR3: TGTGCCAGCAGTCCTATCGGGAAACGTAGCTATGGCTACACCTTC. Translation: CASSPIGKRSYGYTF.

The chain combines TRBV7-2 with TRBJ1-2, with D hard to call. Germline CDR1 reads SGHTA; CDR2 reads FQGNSA. This CDR3 contains 13 residues. Between the trimmed V and J ends, which lost 7 bases and 2 bases, there was a span of 11 bases. In nucleotides, the CDR3 is TGTGCCAGCATCCCCGGCAGCAACTATGGCTACACCTTC. Amino acids: CASIPGSNYGYTF.